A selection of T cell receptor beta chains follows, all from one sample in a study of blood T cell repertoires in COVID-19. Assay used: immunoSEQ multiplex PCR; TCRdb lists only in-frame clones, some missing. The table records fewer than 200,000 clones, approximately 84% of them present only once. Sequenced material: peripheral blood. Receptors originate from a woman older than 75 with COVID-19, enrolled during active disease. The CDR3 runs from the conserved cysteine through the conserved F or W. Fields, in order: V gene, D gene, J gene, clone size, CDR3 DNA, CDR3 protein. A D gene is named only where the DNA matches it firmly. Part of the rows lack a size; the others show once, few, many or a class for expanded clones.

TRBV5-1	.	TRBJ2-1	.	TGCGCCAGCAGCTTTTCCGGGAGAACCTACAATGAGCAGTTCTTC	CASSFSGRTYNEQFF
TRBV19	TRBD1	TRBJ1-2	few	TGTGCCAGTAGACCTACATCCGGGACAGGGGGCGCCTATGGCTACACCTTC	CASRPTSGTGGAYGYTF
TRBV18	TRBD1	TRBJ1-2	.	TGTGCCAGCTCACCAGGACGACAGGGGTATGGCTACACCTTC	CASSPGRQGYGYTF
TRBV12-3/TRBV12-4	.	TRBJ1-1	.	TGTGCCAGCAGTTTAACATGGGAAGCTTTCTTT	CASSLTWEAFF
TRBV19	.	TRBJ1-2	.	TGTGCCAGTAGTCCCACAGGGTCAAACTACACCTTC	CASSPTGSNYTF
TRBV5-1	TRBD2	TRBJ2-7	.	TGCGCCAGCAGCTTGGCCAGCGGGAGTTCCTACGAGCAGTACTTC	CASSLASGSSYEQYF
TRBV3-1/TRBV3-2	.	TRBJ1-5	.	TGTGCCAGCAGCCAACAGGGAAGGGATCAGCCCCAGCATTTT	CASSQQGRDQPQHF
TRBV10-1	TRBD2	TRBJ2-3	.	TGCGCCAGCAGTGGAAGTAGCGGGAGGACCACAGATACGCAGTATTTT	CASSGSSGRTTDTQYF
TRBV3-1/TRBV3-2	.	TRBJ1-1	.	TGTGCCAGCAGCCGACACACAGGATCCAATGAAGCTTTCTTT	CASSRHTGSNEAFF
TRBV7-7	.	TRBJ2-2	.	TGTGCTAGCAGCCCCTTCAGTTACACCGGGGAGCTGTTTTTT	CASSPFSYTGELFF
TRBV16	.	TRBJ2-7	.	TGTGCCAGCAGCCAATTTCGTGACAGGCATCATTCCTACGAGCAGTACTTC	CASSQFRDRHHSYEQYF
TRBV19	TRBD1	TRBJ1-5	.	TGTGCCAGTAACCCCCGGGACAGGGCTAATCAGCCCCAGCATTTT	CASNPRDRANQPQHF
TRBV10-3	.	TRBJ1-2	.	TGTGCCACCACAGGGAACTATGGCTACACCTTC	CATTGNYGYTF
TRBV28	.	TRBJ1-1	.	TGTGCCAGCAGTCTCCGGGTCACTGAAGCTTTCTTT	CASSLRVTEAFF
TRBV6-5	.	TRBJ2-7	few	TGTGCCAGCAGTTACTCGAAGGCAGGATACTACGAGCAGTACTTC	CASSYSKAGYYEQYF
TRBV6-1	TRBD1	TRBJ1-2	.	TGTGCCAGCAGTGAATTGACAGGGTCTCGCCACACCTTC	CASSELTGSRHTF
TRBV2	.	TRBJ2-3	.	TGTGCCAGCAGCGCCGACTTGGCAGATACGCAGTATTTT	CASSADLADTQYF
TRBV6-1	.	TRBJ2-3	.	TGTGCCAGCAGTGACGAGCTAGCAGATACGCAGTATTTT	CASSDELADTQYF
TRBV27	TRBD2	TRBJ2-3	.	TGTGCCAGCAGCCAGACTAGCCGACTCATCACAGATACGCAGTATTTT	CASSQTSRLITDTQYF
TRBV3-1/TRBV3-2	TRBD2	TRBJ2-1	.	TGTGCCAGCTATGATAGCGGGGGGGCCGGCTCCTACAATGAGCAGTTCTTC	CASYDSGGAGSYNEQFF
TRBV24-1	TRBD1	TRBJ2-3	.	TGTGCCACCAGTACGAACAGGGGAATTGGAGATACGCAGTATTTT	CATSTNRGIGDTQYF
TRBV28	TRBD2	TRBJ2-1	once	TGTGCCAGCAGTCCGAGCGGGGGAAGCTCCTACAATGAGCAGTTCTTC	CASSPSGGSSYNEQFF
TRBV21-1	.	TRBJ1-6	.	TGTGCCAGCAGCGTCCGGGACAGTTTTCATAATTCACCCCTCCACTTT	CASSVRDSFHNSPLHF
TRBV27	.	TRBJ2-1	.	TGTGCCAGCAGCCCGGGACTCCAACAGCCAACCAGACAGTTCTTC	CASSPGLQQPTRQFF
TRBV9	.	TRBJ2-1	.	TGTGCCAGCAGCCCAGGGGCTCGATCCTACAATGAGCAGTTCTTC	CASSPGARSYNEQFF
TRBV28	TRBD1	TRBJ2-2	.	TGTGCCAGCAGCTGGGACAGGGGTCCGAACACCGGGGAGCTGTTTTTT	CASSWDRGPNTGELFF
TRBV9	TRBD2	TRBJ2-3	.	TGTGCCAGCAGCGTAGAAGCGGGGCCAGCAGATACGCAGTATTTT	CASSVEAGPADTQYF
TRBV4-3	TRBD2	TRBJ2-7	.	TGCGCCAGCAGCCAAGAGGAGCGGGGGCCCTACGAGCAGTACTTC	CASSQEERGPYEQYF
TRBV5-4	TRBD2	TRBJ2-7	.	TGTGCCAGCAGCTTGGGTCGGGAGGCTATCTCCTACGAGCAGTACTTC	CASSLGREAISYEQYF
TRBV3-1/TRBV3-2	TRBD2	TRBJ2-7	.	TGTGCCAGCAGCCCACTCGGGTCTAGCGGGATGGTCTACGAGCAGTACTTC	CASSPLGSSGMVYEQYF
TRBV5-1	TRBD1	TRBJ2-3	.	TGCGCCAGCAGCTTGGCTGGGACAGGGGACCAGTTAACGCAGTATTTT	CASSLAGTGDQLTQYF
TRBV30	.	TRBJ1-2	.	TGTGCCTGGAGTGTACAATTTCAAAACTATGGCTACACCTTC	CAWSVQFQNYGYTF
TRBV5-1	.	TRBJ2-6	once	TGCGCCAGCAGCGTGAAGGGGACAAGAGATTTTTCTGGGGCCAACGTCCTGACTTTC	CASSVKGTRDFSGANVLTF
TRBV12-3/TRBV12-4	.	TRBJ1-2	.	TGTGCCAGCAGCTTCACAGGACTATATGGCTACACCTTC	CASSFTGLYGYTF
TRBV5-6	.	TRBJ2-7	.	TGTGCCAGCAGCTTGTCGCACATGCGGTTGAGAGAGCAGTACTTC	CASSLSHMRLREQYF
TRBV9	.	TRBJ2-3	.	TGTGCCAGCAGCGTAGGACAGGGCACAGATACGCAGTATTTT	CASSVGQGTDTQYF
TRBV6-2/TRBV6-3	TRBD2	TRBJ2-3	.	TGTGCCAGCAGTTACCGCGGTAGCGGGAGGGCGAGGGATATCACAGATACGCAGTATTTT	CASSYRGSGRARDITDTQYF